This T cell receptor (beta chain) originates from a study of cytomegalovirus exposure and HLA in healthy donors (dated by TCRdb to about 2017). About the full investigation: According to an earlier analysis of a few hundred of the donors, some 180 million T cells yielded roughly 100 million unique TCR beta sequences and about 280 Gb of sequence data. The study combined high-throughput TCR immunosequencing, statistical association of individual TCRs with disease status, and machine learning to predict cytomegalovirus infection status. Using immunosequencing, the study profiled T cell repertoires from approximately 700 subjects and related those repertoires to cytomegalovirus serostatus. The number of donors typed differed by locus, with about 629-640 for A, B, C, DRB1 and DQB1, around 560 for DQA1, approximately 580 for DPA1, and 400 to 490 for DPB1. A later analysis re-examined previously published TCR beta repertoires from more than 600 donors and added high-resolution HLA genotyping to investigate patterns of TCR occurrence. Of the 350 to 450 genotyped donors, 65% to 90% fell in the genetic ancestry cluster associated with self-reported Caucasian donors. A separate validation cohort of roughly 130 different subjects was used in addition to the roughly 720-subject first cohort. Among about 360 genotyped donors of the cohort, an average of about 240,000 unique TCR beta nucleotide sequences were sequenced per donor, roughly 20% of them non-productive. In the later analysis, no new phenotypic data were used to find candidate immune exposures; instead, reliance was placed on TCR beta sequences and their occurrence across donors. Donor age, sex, ethnicity and CMV serostatus were compiled together with the repertoire data. Genome-wide SNP genotypes for about three fifths of the roughly 700 donors were used in a later genetic analysis, which treated that subset as a discovery cohort. In an earlier analysis of about 590 of the donors, high-throughput TCR beta sequencing was used to judge whether each TCR beta V gene segment behaved as functional or pseudogenic. Roughly 300 gigabases of sequencing data and tens of millions of unique TCR sequences were included in an early release covering 500 to 750 HLA-typed donors. Roughly five DR-DQ haplotypes were handled as single units for association and clustering, since linkage in the cohort was strong. All discovery cohort repertoires had been generated on a single sequencing platform. The study aimed to test whether signatures of past pathogen exposure could be identified by cataloging public T cell receptors. Both class I and class II loci were covered by HLA typing, at four-digit resolution. Paper-wide results and their limitations: A cluster of highly shared sequence variants was judged likely to be a technical artifact of the sequencing pipeline. Because counts were too low, under 20 rarely observed V segments, including chromosome 9 orphons, were left out of the earlier analysis of 500 to 650 of the donors. The only immune exposure information available for the cohort was CMV serostatus. Cytomegalovirus status was reported to be diagnosed by the classifier with high specificity and sensitivity in both the original and validation cohorts. In an earlier analysis of more than 500 of the donors, most TCR beta V segments appeared in productive rearrangements about 87% or about 30% of the time, broadly matching IMGT annotations. The 87-base-pair reads could not distinguish some IMGT-functional V segments, including TRBV6-2 and TRBV6-3, so those segments were excluded. Assigning TCR associations to individual alleles was difficult when HLA alleles, especially DR and DQ, strongly co-occurred. Several of the top co-occurrence clusters appeared to be linked to parvovirus B19, influenza, CMV and Epstein-Barr virus, according to a later analysis. Compared with equally common non-associated chains, HLA-associated TCR beta chains in a later analysis were more clonally expanded and had lower generation probabilities. A few of the identified cytomegalovirus-associated TCR beta chains were confirmed in vitro to be specific for cytomegalovirus antigens. According to the authors, the approach could potentially be generalized to other disease states and immunological phenotypes. A further reported finding was that TCR beta sequences accurately predicted the HLA-A and HLA-B alleles for most subjects in the first cohort. Correlated functional status among segregating V segments might reflect linkage disequilibrium, but an unknown experimental factor could not be ruled out. Compared with the roughly 670-donor mean, donors in an Asian-associated ancestry cluster had fewer N-insertions in productive TCRs, according to a later genetic analysis. In the study, 164 TCR beta chains were listed as associated with cytomegalovirus. Most TCR sequences were seen in very few donors, while some public TCRs were found in many individuals. According to a later analysis, TCR association rates differed among HLA loci, with DRB1 alleles showing the most associated TCRs and HLA-C alleles showing the fewest. In a later genetic analysis, a missense DCLRE1C variant was associated with V-gene and J-gene trimming of TCR beta chains, and the association was replicated in an independent cohort. Because HLA typing was missing for some donors at each locus, association tests included only the typed subset. In a later analysis, most CMV-associated TCR beta chains were found to appear HLA-restricted, with HLA associations seemingly driven largely by CMV exposure. A later analysis associated about 17,000 TCR beta sequences with specific HLA alleles at a false discovery rate of 0.05. The presence/absence analyses assumed that sequencing depth was roughly uniform across donors, and that assumption may not be true. Only TCR beta chains were sequenced in this cohort, and the absence of alpha or paired-chain data limited detectable features.

In total, approximately 700 healthy bone marrow donors made up the cohort. At the time of sampling, all cohort members were nominally healthy, though unrecorded immune exposures were likely present. The donor was CMV seropositive and was included in the group of some 290 seropositive cohort members. A peripheral blood sample was provided by each donor, and peripheral blood mononuclear cells were used for TCR beta sequencing. Genomic DNA extraction from the blood cell samples was performed with the Qiagen DNeasy Blood Extraction Kit. Details on this clone: No cognate antigen has been identified for it. Base qualities are not provided; no much larger clone lies one nucleotide away.

The library was made by the immunoSEQ multiplex PCR assay. For the multiplex PCR, a mixture combining 60 forward primers for TCR Vbeta segments and 13 reverse primers for TCR Jbeta segments was used. The CDR3 region of rearranged TCR beta genes was amplified from genomic DNA with a multiplex PCR assay. Amplified TCR beta libraries were sequenced as 87-base-pair reads on the Illumina HiSeq System. Under the source paper's analysis protocol: A later analysis counted about 76 million unique TCR beta chains across the 666 repertoires, and some 12 million of these chains were shared by at least two donors. Raw reads were error-corrected and collapsed into unique sequences by a nearest-neighbor algorithm in which closely related sequences were merged to remove PCR and sequencing errors. Alignment of CDR3 sequences to IMGT reference sequences was used to assign V, D and J gene segments. For a sequence to be retained, a match of at least six nucleotides was required to both a V gene segment and a J gene segment. A rearrangement was called productive if the CDR3 had no stop codons and remained in frame with V and J, and every other rearrangement was called non-productive. Following IMGT convention, CDR3 was defined as the stretch from the second conserved V-encoded cysteine up to the conserved J-encoded phenylalanine. The earlier analysis of 500 to 650 of the donors excluded any sequence lacking an unambiguous match to a single V gene segment. An earlier analysis of a few hundred of the donors called V segments functional above 56.7% productive rearrangements and segregating when the between-donor standard deviation exceeded 5%. A statistical classification framework was built for diagnosing cytomegalovirus status from the catalog of TCR beta chain sequences. In a later analysis, TCR nucleotide sequences were compared against IMGT/GENE-DB human TR gene sequences so that V and J genes could be assigned. A later analysis assigned CDR3 sequences and most-parsimonious VDJ recombination scenarios with the TCRdist pipeline. In a later analysis, each TCR beta chain was defined by its CDR3 amino acid sequence together with its V-gene family, and reads lacking a unique V-gene family were excluded. In a later analysis, approximately 590 highly shared, low-generation-probability nucleotide sequences were removed to address suspected cross-contamination and a sequencing artifact. In a later analysis, a clonal expansion index was calculated for each public chain from normalized within-repertoire ranks of inferred template counts. A later analysis computed generation probabilities with a VDJ recombination model fitted to out-of-frame rearrangements, and checked the results against IGoR. A later analysis scored TCR-TCR, TCR-HLA and TCR-CMV co-occurrence with hypergeometric tests, applying a repertoire-size bias correction to TCR pairs. False discovery rates were estimated in a later analysis by permuting HLA or CMV assignments 20 times. A later analysis grouped co-occurring TCRs with DBSCAN, adding TCRdist sequence similarity when clustering within HLA-allele-positive subsets. For co-occurrence clustering, repertoires with fewer than 30,000 or more than 120,000 public chains were excluded, along with five or six repertoires with anomalous nucleotide sharing. The clones in this table, taken by TCRdb from immuneACCESS, are in-frame only. Not every clone is retained; where verified, under half of the shortfall comes from an unresolved V gene, and the cause of the rest is unknown. Clonal size and the V and J genes are those of that table, whereas D and trimming came from the DNA. In this sample the table shows about 110,000 clones, 80% of which occur a single time. Jointly, the top ten make up over 2.5% of the sample.

In the germline V gene, CDR1 corresponds to ENHRY and CDR2 to SYGVKD. Counted from cysteine to phenylalanine, this CDR3 has 16 amino acids. The DNA shown is the 48-base CDR3, in frame from base 1. Trimming removed 3 bases from V and 3 bases from J, leaving 16 bases between the germline ends. Recombination linked TRBV10-3 to TRBJ2-3; the D segment could be TRBD2, given 7 matching bases. The TCR comes from a woman aged 60-75 years in good health and CMV-seropositive. Sequenced input: PBMCs. The CDR3 protein sequence reads: CAISDWGGRGTDTQYF. The nucleotides are TGTGCCATCAGTGATTGGGGGGGGAGGGGGACAGATACGCAGTATTTT.